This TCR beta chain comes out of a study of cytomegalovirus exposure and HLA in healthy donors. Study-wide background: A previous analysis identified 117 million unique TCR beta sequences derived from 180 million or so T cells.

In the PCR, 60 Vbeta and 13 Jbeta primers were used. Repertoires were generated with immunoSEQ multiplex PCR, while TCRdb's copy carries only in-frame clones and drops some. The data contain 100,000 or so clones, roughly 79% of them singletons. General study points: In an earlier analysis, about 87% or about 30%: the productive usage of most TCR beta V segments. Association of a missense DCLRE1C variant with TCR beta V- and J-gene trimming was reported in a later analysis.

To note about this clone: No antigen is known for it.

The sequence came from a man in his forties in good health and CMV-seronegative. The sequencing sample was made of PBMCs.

The CDR3 is CASRADSNEKLFF. CDR3 in DNA: TGTGCCAGCAGAGCGGACAGTAATGAAAAACTGTTTTTT. This chain joins TRBV6-5 and TRBJ1-4, with a possible D match to TRBD1 (6 bases). CDR3 length: 13 amino acids. Trimming removed 6 bases at V and 4 bases at J, with 9 bases between. Germline V CDR1 and CDR2: MNHEY, SVGAGI.